This T cell receptor (beta chain) originates from a study of blood T cell repertoires in COVID-19. Across the study: T cells, B-cell-depleted T cells, or PBMCs provided the cDNA or gDNA that served as material.

The count of this clone is one. The sample contains more than one DNA sequence encoding this CDR3. CDR1 SNHLY and CDR2 FYNNEI come from the germline V gene. V shed 4 bases, J shed 0 bases, and the junction held 0 bases outside the gene matches. The CDR3 extends over 13 amino acids. Method: immunoSEQ multiplex PCR; TCRdb's copy keeps in-frame clones and lacks some. The sample lists approximately 280,000 clones, about 85% occurring once. The chain couples TRBV2 to TRBJ2-7, with 7 bases that match TRBD1. The source is a woman aged 45-65 years who had recovered from COVID-19. What was sequenced was PBMCs or T cells enriched from blood (not recorded which). CDR3 in DNA: TGTGCCAGCAGTGGGGACAGCTCCTACGAGCAGTACTTC. Translation gives CASSGDSSYEQYF.